The text below deals with one T cell receptor (beta chain). The target of this receptor is not known. No base quality values were provided; no much bigger clone lies one nucleotide off. The entry originates in a study of glioma-infiltrating T cells after dendritic cell vaccination (dated by TCRdb to between 2015 and 2016). Regarding the complete study: A cohort of roughly 15 glioblastoma patients from Phase I and II dendritic cell vaccination trials was included, of whom 9 were newly diagnosed and 6 had recurrent disease. Between the early 2000s and the early 2010s, the patients were given dendritic cell vaccination pulsed with autologous tumor lysate. To make the vaccine, monocyte-derived dendritic cells were cultured for 6 to 7 days with IL-4 and GM-CSF and then pulsed overnight with autologous tumor lysate. Each patient got three intradermal injections of the dendritic cell vaccine, spaced at biweekly intervals, in the arm below the axilla. In glioblastoma patients vaccinated with dendritic cells, deep sequencing of TCR beta CDR3 regions served to measure the amount of tumor-infiltrating lymphocytes and to compare repertoires between tumor and blood. Survival after dendritic cell vaccination was correlated with TCR sequencing metrics such as TIL content and the overlap between tumor and blood repertoires. The paper as a whole reports these results and caveats: The response model built on TCR overlap across three groups was characterized as speculative, with prospective validation still needed. Higher estimated pretreatment TIL content predicted longer time to progression and overall survival after dendritic cell vaccination. TCR clonality showed no direct relationship with survival, which suggests that a diverse polyclonal response may be important. The cohort was small and heterogeneous, only a few patients had full blood and tumor sets, and even fewer had initial-recurrent tumor pairs.

TCRB CDR3 regions were amplified from about 2 ug genomic DNA, or all available DNA if less, using the immunoSEQ assay. The multiplex PCR employed 60 forward primers targeting TCR V beta segments and 13 reverse primers targeting J beta segments. To estimate the number of reads per starting template, synthetic control templates were added to each sample at limiting dilution. The Illumina HiSeq System generated sequencing reads of 87 bp. On the study's bioinformatics: PCR and sequencing errors were removed by merging closely related sequences with a nearest neighbor algorithm. TCR overlap was defined as the percentage of unique tumor TCR beta sequences that were also present in the same patient's peripheral blood. The clones in this table, taken by TCRdb from immuneACCESS, are in-frame only. Not every clone is retained; where verified, under half of the shortfall comes from an unresolved V gene, and the cause of the rest is unknown. The DNA gave D and trimming, while V, J and clone size come from that table. This sample is represented by over 65,000 clones; approximately 81% of them were singletons. The top ten hold under 8.5% of the sample.

From cysteine to phenylalanine, the CDR3 is 16 amino acids long. The entry retains the CDR3 DNA only, 48 bases that are in frame from base 1. CDR1 and CDR2 are read off the germline V gene as MNHNS and SASEGT. For this chain, trimming is 2 bases at the V end and 3 bases at the J end, and the number of junction bases without a gene match is 9. According to the study, the label for this sample's time point signals: after dendritic cell vaccination, including at tumor progression/relapse. To be selected, patients needed enough residual fresh-frozen tumor tissue and more than two years of available survival data. Although molecular status otherwise differed among the glioblastoma patients, no patient had an isocitrate dehydrogenase mutation. PBMC were collected before vaccination, two weeks after the third vaccination, and at tumor progression if progression occurred. The Qiagen DNeasy Blood extraction Kit was used to extract genomic DNA.

Sequenced material: blood, taken after dendritic cell vaccination. This sequence uses TRBV6-1 and TRBJ2-5, with 7 bases aligning to TRBD2. This sequence originates from a human donor with glioblastoma. The nucleotide sequence reads as follows: TGTGCCAGCAGTGAACCAGCGGGGTCCCGAAAAGAGACCCAGTACTTC. The resulting protein is CASSEPAGSRKETQYF.